Listed below are T cell receptor beta chains from one sample, sequenced in a study of blood T cell repertoires in COVID-19. The table came from immunoSEQ multiplex PCR; TCRdb's copy has only in-frame clones and leaves some out. The repertoire holds 95,000 to 150,000 clones, with about four fifths as singletons. Sequenced input: peripheral blood. The origin of the receptors is a man younger than 45 with COVID-19, enrolled during active disease. Both conserved end residues are part of each CDR3. The D gene is left open where the match is weak. Size is stated for part of the rows, as once, few or many counts, or as a class when the clone is expanded.

j_call clone_size v_call d_call cdr3_nt cdr3_aa
TRBJ1-2 NA TRBV2 NA TGTGCCAGCAACTCCGGGACTCTCTATGGCTACACCTTC CASNSGTLYGYTF
TRBJ2-3 NA TRBV7-3 NA TGTGCCAGCAGCTTACTAAGTCAAGATACGCAGTATTTT CASSLLSQDTQYF
TRBJ2-7 few TRBV11-2 TRBD2 TGTGCCAGCAGGTTAGCGGGATCTACCTACGAGCAGTACTTC CASRLAGSTYEQYF
TRBJ2-5 many TRBV7-9 NA TGTGCCAGCAGCTTAGTTGGTCACAGTGCCCAAGAGACCCAGTACTTC CASSLVGHSAQETQYF
TRBJ1-1 once TRBV6-5 TRBD1 TGTGCCAGCAGTCCTCGACAGGGGGCGGACACTGAAGCTTTCTTT CASSPRQGADTEAFF
TRBJ1-4 NA TRBV4-1 TRBD1 TGCGCCAGCAGCCAAGATTCAGGGGGCAGTGAAAAACTGTTTTTT CASSQDSGGSEKLFF
TRBJ2-7 NA TRBV5-6 NA TGTGCCAGCAGGTCCCAGGGATTCGGCTCCTACGAGCAGTACTTC CASRSQGFGSYEQYF
TRBJ2-5 NA TRBV11-3 TRBD1 TGTGCCAGCAGCTTAGTCCCGGACAGGGGGACCCAGTACTTC CASSLVPDRGTQYF
TRBJ2-7 NA TRBV5-1 NA TGCGCCAGCAGATTCCAAACAGGGAACTACGAGCAGTACTTC CASRFQTGNYEQYF
TRBJ2-1 NA TRBV5-8 TRBD2 TGTGCCAGCAGCTCTAGCGGGGGGGCATTTGATGAGCAGTTCTTC CASSSSGGAFDEQFF
TRBJ1-6 NA TRBV7-2 NA TGTGCCAGCAGCTTAGGGGCCAGGGGTAGTTCACCCCTCCACTTT CASSLGARGSSPLHF
TRBJ1-1 NA TRBV29-1 NA TGCAGCGTTGTAGATGGGAGCACTGAAGCTTTCTTT CSVVDGSTEAFF
TRBJ2-7 once TRBV2 TRBD1 TGTGCCAGCAGTGAAGTGGCAGGGGGTGTTGGCGAGCAGTACTTC CASSEVAGGVGEQYF
TRBJ1-1 once TRBV7-9 TRBD1 TGTGCCAGCAGCGCGCGACACAGGGGGCACACTGAAGCTTTCTTT CASSARHRGHTEAFF
TRBJ2-3 few TRBV19 NA TGTGCCAGTAGTATTGGTAACAGCCACACAGATACGCAGTATTTT CASSIGNSHTDTQYF
TRBJ1-1 NA TRBV18 NA TGTGCCAGCTCACCACGCCCGGGGATGAACACTGAAGCTTTCTTT CASSPRPGMNTEAFF
TRBJ1-5 many TRBV12-5 NA TGTGCTAGTGGTTTGGCGGCTGGGGGGGCGGGTGGAAATCAGCCCCAGCATTTT CASGLAAGGAGGNQPQHF
TRBJ1-6 few TRBV7-9 NA TGTGCCAGCAGCCCGATGGAGCGATCACCCCTCCACTTT CASSPMERSPLHF
TRBJ1-5 NA TRBV9 TRBD1 TGTGCCAGCAGCGGGGGTGGGACAGGGGGTAGCAATCAGCCCCAGCATTTT CASSGGGTGGSNQPQHF
TRBJ1-4 once TRBV4-2 TRBD1 TGTGCCAGCAGCCAAGAAGGGCAAGGGGGCGGCCCCTACGATGAAAAACTGTTTTTT CASSQEGQGGGPYDEKLFF